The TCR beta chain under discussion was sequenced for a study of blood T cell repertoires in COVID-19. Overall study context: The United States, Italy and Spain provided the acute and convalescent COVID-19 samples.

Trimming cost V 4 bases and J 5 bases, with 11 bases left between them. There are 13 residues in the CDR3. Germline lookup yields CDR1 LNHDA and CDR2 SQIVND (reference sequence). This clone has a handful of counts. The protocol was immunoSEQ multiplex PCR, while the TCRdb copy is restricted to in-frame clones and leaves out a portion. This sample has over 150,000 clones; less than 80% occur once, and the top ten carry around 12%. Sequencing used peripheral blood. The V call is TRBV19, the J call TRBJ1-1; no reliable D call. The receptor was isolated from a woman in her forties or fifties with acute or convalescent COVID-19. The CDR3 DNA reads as TGTGCCAGTAGTACCCGGGGAGGTACTGAAGCTTTCTTT. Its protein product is CASSTRGGTEAFF.